The 26 T cell receptor beta chains reported below all come from one sample, sequenced in a study of technical replicates of blood from a handful of donors. Method: immunoSEQ multiplex PCR; TCRdb's copy keeps in-frame clones and lacks some. In the table there are tens of thousands of clones, roughly 85% of which are singletons. Material: PBMCs. These receptors came from a human donor in good health. Some clones in this sample may be carry-over from other donors' samples.

V and J are TRBV11-2 and TRBJ2-1; no firm D call. V was clipped by 1 base and J by 4 bases, with 14 bases between them. CDR3 length equals 16 residues. In germline, CDR1 is SGHAT, CDR2 FQNNGV. The DNA of the CDR3 is TGTGCCAGCAGCTTAGCTCCTAGTATATCGTACAATGAGCAGTTCTTC. As protein: CASSLAPSISYNEQFF.

This chain connects TRBV11-3 to TRBJ2-1, with a tentative D call TRBD1 (6 bases). Trimming removed 3 bases at V and 8 bases at J, with 8 bases between. CDR1 is SGHNT, CDR2 YENEEA, per germline. CDR3 length equals 12 residues. The CDR3: CASSFEGDEQFF. The CDR3 region has the DNA TGTGCCAGCAGCTTTGAGGGGGATGAGCAGTTCTTC.

The chain carries TRBV2 and TRBJ2-2; D is possibly TRBD1 (5 bases). The CDR3 has 13 residues. Between the trimmed V and J ends, which lost 6 bases and 2 bases, there was a span of 7 bases. The germline V gene has CDR1 SNHLY and CDR2 FYNNEI. CDR3 amino acids: CASRQGNTGELFF. The CDR3 DNA sequence: TGTGCCAGCAGGCAGGGAAACACCGGGGAGCTGTTTTTT.

The rearrangement joins TRBV5-4 to TRBJ1-1; D call uncertain. The CDR3 is 13 amino acids. V was pared by 3 bases and J by 5 bases, with 11 bases between. Germline assignment: CDR1 SGHNT and CDR2 YYREEE (reference sequence). The CDR3: CASSSPRGTEAFF. The CDR3 bases are TGTGCCAGCAGCTCCCCCCGGGGAACTGAAGCTTTCTTT.

The V call is TRBV7-9, the J call TRBJ2-3, with 16 positions matching TRBD2. After removal of 4 bases from V and 8 bases from J, the junction contained 6 bases not matched to a gene. The CDR3 runs to 16 residues. The germline V gene encodes CDR1 SEHNR and CDR2 FQNEAQ (reference sequence). The CDR3 sequence: CASSSPGLAGGRTQYF. The CDR3 bases are TGTGCCAGCAGCTCTCCGGGACTAGCGGGGGGGCGTACGCAGTATTTT.

The chain has TRBV29-1 and TRBJ2-5; the match to TRBD1 covers 9 bases. Germline trimming cut 6 bases from V and 7 bases from J; bases unmatched to any gene: 24. The CDR3 contains 18 residues. Germline values: CDR1 SQVTM, CDR2 ANQGSEA. CDR3: CSVSADRGLIGAGGTQYF. Written as DNA, the CDR3 is TGCAGCGTCTCAGCGGACAGGGGACTTATTGGGGCAGGGGGGACCCAGTACTTC.

The chain recombines TRBV4-3 with TRBJ1-6, with TRBD1 as a possible D gene (5 bases). V lost 3 bases and J 5 bases, leaving 17 bases between the germline ends. CDR1 and CDR2 (germline): LGHNA, YSLEER. This CDR3 has 17 residues. As DNA, the CDR3 is TGCGCCAGCAGCCAGGGGGTCTCAAGCGGGGATAATTCACCCCTCCACTTT. It codes for CASSQGVSSGDNSPLHF.

This clone was observed a single time. This chain joins TRBV15 and TRBJ2-7, with 9 bases matching TRBD2. After removal of 5 bases from V and 4 bases from J, the junction contained 6 bases not matched to a gene. The length of the CDR3 is 14 residues. Germline assignment: CDR1 LNHNV and CDR2 YYDKDF (reference sequence). This CDR3 reads CATSRAGGGYEQYF. CDR3 coding DNA: TGTGCCACCAGCCGAGCGGGAGGAGGTTACGAGCAGTACTTC.

This sequence joins TRBV4-3 and TRBJ2-6; 12 bases fit TRBD1. Germline V CDR1 and CDR2: LGHNA, YSLEER. V shed 4 bases and J 4 bases; nucleotides not matched to a gene: 8. This CDR3 spans 18 amino acids. DNA of the CDR3: TGCGCCAGCAGCCGGGGGACAGGGGGCGAGTTCGGGGCCAACGTCCTGACTTTC. Its protein product is CASSRGTGGEFGANVLTF.

About this clone: The identical CDR3 is also encoded by other nucleotide sequences in the sample. The genes are TRBV9 and TRBJ2-1; tentatively, D is TRBD1 (5 bases). In germline, CDR1 is SGDLS, CDR2 YYNGEE. With 0 bases removed from V and 0 bases from J, the gap between germline ends came to 7 bases. The length of the CDR3 is 15 residues. CDR3 sequence reads: CASSVGTSSYNEQFF. CDR3 in DNA: TGTGCCAGCAGCGTAGGGACATCCTCCTACAATGAGCAGTTCTTC.

This clone was picked up a small number of times. Written as DNA, the CDR3 is TGCGCCAGCAGCCAAGCCGGCGGGGGTCCTAGCACAGATACGCAGTATTTT. Residues: CASSQAGGGPSTDTQYF. The chain recombines TRBV4-3 with TRBJ2-3, with TRBD2 matching over 7 bases. The length of the CDR3 is 17 residues. Germline V gene lookup returns CDR1 LGHNA and CDR2 YSLEER. V gave up 1 base and J gave up 0 bases; unmatched junction bases: 7.

The rearrangement joins TRBV27 to TRBJ2-7, with 7 bases fitting TRBD1. The V gene's germline CDR1 is MNHEY and CDR2 SMNVEV (reference sequence). CDR3 length: 14 residues. Trimming took 5 bases from V and 3 from J; bases not matched to a gene: 7. The CDR3 bases are TGTGCCAGCAGTCTCCAAGGGGGCTTCTACGAGCAGTACTTC. This codes for CASSLQGGFYEQYF.

The chain recombines TRBV4-1 with TRBJ2-1; 9 nucleotides line up with TRBD1. Trimming cost V 1 base and J 0 bases; bases outside gene matches: 4. The CDR3 sequence is 17 residues long. Germline V lookup: CDR1 MGHRA, CDR2 YSYEKL. The CDR3: CASSQGAGQGSYNEQFF. DNA of the CDR3: TGCGCCAGCAGCCAAGGCGCGGGACAGGGCTCCTACAATGAGCAGTTCTTC.

The rearrangement uses TRBV10-3 and TRBJ2-3; TRBD2 aligns across 14 bases. Germline lookup yields CDR1 ENHRY and CDR2 SYGVKD. CDR3 length: 17 residues. V gave up 4 bases and J gave up 4 bases; unmatched junction bases: 7. DNA of the CDR3: TGTGCCATCAGTGGGGGACTAGCGGGAGTTAGCGCAGATACGCAGTATTTT. Protein: CAISGGLAGVSADTQYF.

The genes are TRBV7-6 and TRBJ2-3, with D possibly being TRBD2 (5 bases). This CDR3 is 15 amino acids long. V lost 5 bases, J lost 3 bases, and 15 bases lay in between. Germline CDR1 is SGHVS and CDR2 is FNYEAQ. CDR3: CASSMIATETDTQYF. As DNA, the CDR3 is TGTGCCAGCAGCATGATAGCGACCGAGACAGATACGCAGTATTTT.

The chain links TRBV9 to TRBJ2-7; 11 bases match TRBD2. This CDR3 has 16 residues. Germline-derived CDR1 and CDR2 are SGDLS and YYNGEE. V gave up 0 bases and J gave up 7 bases; unmatched junction bases: 9. CDR3 sequence: CASSVGLAGGYGEQYF. The CDR3 coding sequence is TGTGCCAGCAGCGTAGGCCTAGCGGGAGGCTATGGGGAGCAGTACTTC.

This clone came up once. This chain uses TRBV27 with TRBJ1-1; 9 bases line up with TRBD1. Trimming cost V 5 bases and J 4 bases; bases outside gene matches: 11. Germline V gene data show CDR1 as MNHEY and CDR2 as SMNVEV (reference sequence). This CDR3 comprises 16 residues. The CDR3 is CASSPGQGHLGTEAFF. The CDR3 DNA is TGTGCCAGCAGTCCTGGACAGGGGCATTTGGGCACTGAAGCTTTCTTT.

The rearrangement links TRBV5-1 to TRBJ1-6; D remains unclear. V was pared by 7 bases and J by 0 bases, with 11 bases between. There are 15 residues in the CDR3. Germline V gene sequence: CDR1 SGHRS, CDR2 YFSETQ. CDR3 sequence (DNA): TGCGCCAGCTCCCGGGCGGGCTCCTATAATTCACCCCTCCACTTT. Translated, it gives CASSRAGSYNSPLHF. Using reference TRBV5-1 and TRBJ1-6 for the parts outside the CDR3, the full variable domain is KAGVTQTPRYLIKTRGQQVTLSCSPISGHRSVSWYQQTPGQGLQFLFEYFSETQRNKGNFPGRFSGRQFSNSRSEMNVSTLELGDSALYLCASSRAGSYNSPLHFGNGTRLTVT.

J is TRBJ1-2 and V is TRBV4-3, with 7 positions matching TRBD1. The CDR3 is 16 residues long. Germline CDR1 and CDR2: LGHNA and YSLEER. V trimming: 0 bases; J trimming: 1 base; junction bases outside the gene matches: 5. For the CDR3, the DNA is TGCGCCAGCAGCCAAGATTCGACAGGGAATAACTATGGCTACACCTTC. It codes for CASSQDSTGNNYGYTF.

The V call is TRBV4-2, the J call TRBJ1-1; D is undetermined. The V end was cut by 2 bases, the J end by 1 base, with 5 bases between. The CDR3 is made up of 13 amino acids. Germline loops: CDR1 LGHNA, CDR2 YNFKEQ. The CDR3 sequence is CASSQPGNTEAFF. CDR3 nucleotides: TGTGCCAGCAGCCAACCAGGGAACACTGAAGCTTTCTTT.

This sequence joins TRBV5-1 and TRBJ2-7, with 8 bases matching TRBD1. Unmatched junction bases numbered 3, after V lost 2 bases and J lost 2 bases. The germline V gene encodes CDR1 SGHRS and CDR2 YFSETQ. The CDR3 runs to 14 residues. CDR3: CASSFRTGTYEQYF. CDR3 coding DNA: TGCGCCAGCAGCTTCCGGACAGGGACCTACGAGCAGTACTTC.

The rearrangement uses TRBV5-1 and TRBJ1-6, with D possibly matching TRBD1 (6 bases). CDR3 size: 15 residues. Per germline, CDR1 SGHRS and CDR2 YFSETQ. Trimming took 0 bases from V and 6 from J, leaving 10 bases between them. The CDR3 DNA sequence: TGCGCCAGCAGCTTGGCTGGGGGCCGTAATTCACCCCTCCACTTT. This sequence encodes CASSLAGGRNSPLHF.

The DNA for the CDR3 is TGTGCCAGTAGCACAGGGGGCCGGTACGAGCAGTACTTC. The encoded protein is CASSTGGRYEQYF. The rearrangement joins TRBV19 to TRBJ2-7, with TRBD1 identical over 9 bases. With 6 bases clipped from V and 4 bases from J, the junction kept 4 bases outside the gene matches. There are 13 residues in the CDR3. Germline V gene data show CDR1 as LNHDA and CDR2 as SQIVND (reference sequence).

CDR3 nucleotides: TGTGCCACCCGCCCGGGGGGGGGCTCGAGGAACACTGAAGCTTTCTTT. Its protein is CATRPGGGSRNTEAFF. The chain joins TRBV5-4 to TRBJ1-1, with D perhaps matching TRBD1 (6 bases). Germline loops: CDR1 SGHNT, CDR2 YYREEE (reference sequence). Trimming pared 9 bases from V and 1 base from J, leaving 22 bases between. The CDR3 spans 16 residues.

A few counts support this clone. The genes are TRBV18 and TRBJ1-1, with TRBD1 matching 8 bases. CDR3 size: 13 residues. The germline gives CDR1 KGHSH, CDR2 LQKENI. J gave up 5 bases and V 6 bases, and 5 bases lay outside the gene matches. The CDR3 bases are TGTGCCAGCTCGGCGACAGGGGAGACTGAAGCTTTCTTT. Encoded protein: CASSATGETEAFF.

The chain employs TRBV5-4 and TRBJ2-3, with 8 bases lining up with TRBD1. The CDR3 sequence is 15 residues long. V was clipped by 4 bases and J by 0 bases; unmatched bases: 4. Germline loops: CDR1 SGHNT, CDR2 YYREEE (reference sequence). The CDR3 reads CASSVRQGSTDTQYF. The CDR3 DNA reads TGTGCCAGCAGCGTAAGACAGGGGAGCACAGATACGCAGTATTTT.